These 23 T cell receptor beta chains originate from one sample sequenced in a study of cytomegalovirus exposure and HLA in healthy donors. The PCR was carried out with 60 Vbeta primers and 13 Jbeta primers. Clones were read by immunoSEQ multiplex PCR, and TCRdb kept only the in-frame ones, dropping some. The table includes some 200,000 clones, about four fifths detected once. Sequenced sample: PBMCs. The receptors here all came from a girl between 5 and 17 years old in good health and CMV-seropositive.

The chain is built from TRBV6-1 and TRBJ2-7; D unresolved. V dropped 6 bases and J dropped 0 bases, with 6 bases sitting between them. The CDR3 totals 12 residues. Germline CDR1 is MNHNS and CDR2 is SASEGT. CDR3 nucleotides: TGTGCCAGCAGGGCCAGCTCCTACGAGCAGTACTTC. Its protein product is CASRASSYEQYF.

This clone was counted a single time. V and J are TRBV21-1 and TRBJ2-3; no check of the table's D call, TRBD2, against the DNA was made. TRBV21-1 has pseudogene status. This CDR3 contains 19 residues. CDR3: CASSSDRETGRGGGDTQYF. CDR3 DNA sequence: TGTGCCAGCAGCTCGGACAGGGAAACAGGGCGGGGGGGTGGAGATACGCAGTATTTT.

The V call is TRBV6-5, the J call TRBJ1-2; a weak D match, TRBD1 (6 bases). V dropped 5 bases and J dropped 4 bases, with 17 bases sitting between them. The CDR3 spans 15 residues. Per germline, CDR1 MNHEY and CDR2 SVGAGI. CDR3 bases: TGTGCCAGCAGTAATCCGGGCGACAGGCCCTATGGCTACACCTTC. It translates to CASSNPGDRPYGYTF.

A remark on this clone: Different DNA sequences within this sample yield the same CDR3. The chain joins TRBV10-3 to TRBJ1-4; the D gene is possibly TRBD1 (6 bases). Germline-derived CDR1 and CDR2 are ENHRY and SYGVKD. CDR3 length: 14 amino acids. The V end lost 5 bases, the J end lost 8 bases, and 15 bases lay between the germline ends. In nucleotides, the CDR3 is TGTGCCATCAGTCCGGGACACCGAGCGGAAAAACTGTTTTTT. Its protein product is CAISPGHRAEKLFF.

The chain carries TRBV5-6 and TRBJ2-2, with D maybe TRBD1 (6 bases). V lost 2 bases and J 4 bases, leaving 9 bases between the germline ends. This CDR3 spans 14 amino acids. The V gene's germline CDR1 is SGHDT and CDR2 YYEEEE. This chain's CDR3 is CASSLTGITGELFF. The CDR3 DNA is TGTGCCAGCAGCTTAACAGGGATCACCGGGGAGCTGTTTTTT. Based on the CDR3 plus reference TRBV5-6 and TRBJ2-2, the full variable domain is DAGVTQSPTHLIKTRGQQVTLRCSPKSGHDTVSWYQQALGQGPQFIFQYYEEEERQRGNFPDRFSGHQFPNYSSELNVNALLLGDSALYLCASSLTGITGELFFGEGSRLTVL.

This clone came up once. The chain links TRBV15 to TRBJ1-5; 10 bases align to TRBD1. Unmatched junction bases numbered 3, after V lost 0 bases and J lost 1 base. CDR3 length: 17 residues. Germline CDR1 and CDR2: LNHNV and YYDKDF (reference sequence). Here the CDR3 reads CATSRDLGQGSNQPQHF. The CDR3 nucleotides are TGTGCCACCAGCAGAGACCTGGGACAGGGGAGCAATCAGCCCCAGCATTTT.

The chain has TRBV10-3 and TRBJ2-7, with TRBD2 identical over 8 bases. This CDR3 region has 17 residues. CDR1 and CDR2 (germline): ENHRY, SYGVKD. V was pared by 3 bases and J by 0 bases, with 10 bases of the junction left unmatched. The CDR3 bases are TGTGCCATCAGTGAATTGAGCGGGGGCCCACGCTCCTACGAGCAGTACTTC. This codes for CAISELSGGPRSYEQYF.

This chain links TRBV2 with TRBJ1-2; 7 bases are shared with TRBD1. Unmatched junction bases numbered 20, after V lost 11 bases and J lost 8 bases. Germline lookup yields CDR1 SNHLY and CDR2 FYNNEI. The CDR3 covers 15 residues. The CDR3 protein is CARATSFDRASGYTF. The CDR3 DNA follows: TGTGCCCGCGCTACTTCCTTCGACAGGGCGTCGGGCTACACCTTC.

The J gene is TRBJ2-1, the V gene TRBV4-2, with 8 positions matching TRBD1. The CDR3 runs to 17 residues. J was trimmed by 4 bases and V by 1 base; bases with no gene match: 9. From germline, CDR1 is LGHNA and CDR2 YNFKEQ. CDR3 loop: CASSQASGTGAYNEQFF. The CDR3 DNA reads TGTGCCAGCAGCCAAGCCTCCGGGACAGGAGCTTACAATGAGCAGTTCTTC.

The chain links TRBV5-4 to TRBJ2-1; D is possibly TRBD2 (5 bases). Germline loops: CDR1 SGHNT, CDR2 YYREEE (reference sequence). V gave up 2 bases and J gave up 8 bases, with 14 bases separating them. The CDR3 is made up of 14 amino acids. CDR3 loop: CASSFGLGSYEQFF. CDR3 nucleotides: TGTGCCAGCAGCTTCGGGCTGGGGAGCTATGAGCAGTTCTTC.

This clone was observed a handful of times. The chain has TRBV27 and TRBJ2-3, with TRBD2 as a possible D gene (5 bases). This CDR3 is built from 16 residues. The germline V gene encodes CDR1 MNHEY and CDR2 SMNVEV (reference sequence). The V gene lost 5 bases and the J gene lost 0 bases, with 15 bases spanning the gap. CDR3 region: CASSVTLAGSTDTQYF. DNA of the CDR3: TGTGCCAGCAGTGTAACGCTAGCAGGTAGCACAGATACGCAGTATTTT.

CDR3 loop: CASSSRQYYEQYF. CDR3 DNA: TGTGCCAGCAGTTCGCGGCAGTACTACGAGCAGTACTTC. The J gene is TRBJ2-7, the V gene TRBV27; D unclear. CDR3 length: 13 amino acids. The germline gives CDR1 MNHEY, CDR2 SMNVEV (reference sequence). V gave up 4 bases and J gave up 3 bases, with 10 bases separating them.

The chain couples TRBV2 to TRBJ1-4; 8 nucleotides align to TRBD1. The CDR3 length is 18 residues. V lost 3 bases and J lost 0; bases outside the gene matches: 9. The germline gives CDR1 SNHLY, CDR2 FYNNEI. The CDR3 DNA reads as TGTGCCAGCAGTGAGAGGGGACAGGCGATTGCAACTAATGAAAAACTGTTTTTT. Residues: CASSERGQAIATNEKLFF.

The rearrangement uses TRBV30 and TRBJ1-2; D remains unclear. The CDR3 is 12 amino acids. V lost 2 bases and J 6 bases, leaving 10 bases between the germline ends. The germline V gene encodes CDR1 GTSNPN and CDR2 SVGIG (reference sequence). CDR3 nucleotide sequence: TGTGCCTGGAGTCCCTCGTCCGATGGCTACACCTTC. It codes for CAWSPSSDGYTF.

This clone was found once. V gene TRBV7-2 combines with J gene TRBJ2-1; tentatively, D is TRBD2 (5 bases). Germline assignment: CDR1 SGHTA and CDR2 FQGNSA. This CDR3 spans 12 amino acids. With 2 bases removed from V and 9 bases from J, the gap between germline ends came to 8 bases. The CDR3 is CASSLSRGEQFF. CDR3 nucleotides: TGTGCCAGCAGCTTATCCCGGGGTGAGCAGTTCTTC.

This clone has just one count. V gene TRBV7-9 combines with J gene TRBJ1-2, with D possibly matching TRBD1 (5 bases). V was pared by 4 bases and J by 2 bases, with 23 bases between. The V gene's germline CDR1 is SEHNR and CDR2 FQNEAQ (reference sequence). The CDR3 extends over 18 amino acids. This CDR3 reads CASSSPRGRQSQNYGYTF. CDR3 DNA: TGTGCCAGCAGCTCCCCTCGGGGGAGACAGTCCCAGAACTATGGCTACACCTTC.

CDR3: CASSQDGSRGYEQYF. The CDR3 nucleotides read TGTGCCAGCAGCCAAGATGGCAGCAGAGGCTACGAGCAGTACTTC. The chain is built from TRBV4-2 and TRBJ2-7; D unclear. Germline-derived CDR1 and CDR2 are LGHNA and YNFKEQ. The CDR3 runs 15 residues. Trimming took off 0 bases at V and 3 bases at J, with 12 bases between the two ends.

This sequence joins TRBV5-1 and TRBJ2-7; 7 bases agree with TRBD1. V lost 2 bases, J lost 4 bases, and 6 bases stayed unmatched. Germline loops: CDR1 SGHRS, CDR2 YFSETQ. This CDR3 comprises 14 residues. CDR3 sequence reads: CASSFHSQGYEQYF. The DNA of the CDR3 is TGCGCCAGCAGCTTCCATTCACAGGGGTACGAGCAGTACTTC.

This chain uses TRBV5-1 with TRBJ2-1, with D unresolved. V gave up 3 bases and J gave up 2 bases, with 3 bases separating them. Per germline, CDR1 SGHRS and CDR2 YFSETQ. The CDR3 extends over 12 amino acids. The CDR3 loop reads CASSSTYNEQFF. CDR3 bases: TGCGCCAGCAGCTCAACCTACAATGAGCAGTTCTTC.

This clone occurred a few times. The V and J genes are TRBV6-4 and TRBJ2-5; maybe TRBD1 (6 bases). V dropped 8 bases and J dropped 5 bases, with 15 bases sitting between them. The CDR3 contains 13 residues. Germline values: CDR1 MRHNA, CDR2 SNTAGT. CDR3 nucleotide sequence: TGTGCCAGCGACGGACAGCCCTTGGAGACCCAGTACTTC. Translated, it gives CASDGQPLETQYF.

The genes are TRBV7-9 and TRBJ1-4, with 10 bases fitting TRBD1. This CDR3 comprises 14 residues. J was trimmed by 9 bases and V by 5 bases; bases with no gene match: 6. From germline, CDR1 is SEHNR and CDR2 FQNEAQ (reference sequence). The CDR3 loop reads CASSAGTGEKKLFF. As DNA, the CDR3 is TGTGCCAGCAGCGCTGGGACAGGGGAGAAAAAACTGTTTTTT.

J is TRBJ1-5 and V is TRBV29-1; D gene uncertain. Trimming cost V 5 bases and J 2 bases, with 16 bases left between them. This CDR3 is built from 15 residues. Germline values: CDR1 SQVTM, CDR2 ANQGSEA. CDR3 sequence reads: CSVPIGIGGNQPQHF. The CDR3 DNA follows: TGCAGCGTTCCTATCGGGATTGGGGGCAATCAGCCCCAGCATTTT.

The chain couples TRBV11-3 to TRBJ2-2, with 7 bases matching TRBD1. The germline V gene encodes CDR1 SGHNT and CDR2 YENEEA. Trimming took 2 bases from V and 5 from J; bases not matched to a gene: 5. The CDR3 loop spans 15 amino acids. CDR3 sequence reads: CASSLWAGGTGELFF. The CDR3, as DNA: TGTGCCAGCAGCTTATGGGCAGGGGGAACCGGGGAGCTGTTTTTT.